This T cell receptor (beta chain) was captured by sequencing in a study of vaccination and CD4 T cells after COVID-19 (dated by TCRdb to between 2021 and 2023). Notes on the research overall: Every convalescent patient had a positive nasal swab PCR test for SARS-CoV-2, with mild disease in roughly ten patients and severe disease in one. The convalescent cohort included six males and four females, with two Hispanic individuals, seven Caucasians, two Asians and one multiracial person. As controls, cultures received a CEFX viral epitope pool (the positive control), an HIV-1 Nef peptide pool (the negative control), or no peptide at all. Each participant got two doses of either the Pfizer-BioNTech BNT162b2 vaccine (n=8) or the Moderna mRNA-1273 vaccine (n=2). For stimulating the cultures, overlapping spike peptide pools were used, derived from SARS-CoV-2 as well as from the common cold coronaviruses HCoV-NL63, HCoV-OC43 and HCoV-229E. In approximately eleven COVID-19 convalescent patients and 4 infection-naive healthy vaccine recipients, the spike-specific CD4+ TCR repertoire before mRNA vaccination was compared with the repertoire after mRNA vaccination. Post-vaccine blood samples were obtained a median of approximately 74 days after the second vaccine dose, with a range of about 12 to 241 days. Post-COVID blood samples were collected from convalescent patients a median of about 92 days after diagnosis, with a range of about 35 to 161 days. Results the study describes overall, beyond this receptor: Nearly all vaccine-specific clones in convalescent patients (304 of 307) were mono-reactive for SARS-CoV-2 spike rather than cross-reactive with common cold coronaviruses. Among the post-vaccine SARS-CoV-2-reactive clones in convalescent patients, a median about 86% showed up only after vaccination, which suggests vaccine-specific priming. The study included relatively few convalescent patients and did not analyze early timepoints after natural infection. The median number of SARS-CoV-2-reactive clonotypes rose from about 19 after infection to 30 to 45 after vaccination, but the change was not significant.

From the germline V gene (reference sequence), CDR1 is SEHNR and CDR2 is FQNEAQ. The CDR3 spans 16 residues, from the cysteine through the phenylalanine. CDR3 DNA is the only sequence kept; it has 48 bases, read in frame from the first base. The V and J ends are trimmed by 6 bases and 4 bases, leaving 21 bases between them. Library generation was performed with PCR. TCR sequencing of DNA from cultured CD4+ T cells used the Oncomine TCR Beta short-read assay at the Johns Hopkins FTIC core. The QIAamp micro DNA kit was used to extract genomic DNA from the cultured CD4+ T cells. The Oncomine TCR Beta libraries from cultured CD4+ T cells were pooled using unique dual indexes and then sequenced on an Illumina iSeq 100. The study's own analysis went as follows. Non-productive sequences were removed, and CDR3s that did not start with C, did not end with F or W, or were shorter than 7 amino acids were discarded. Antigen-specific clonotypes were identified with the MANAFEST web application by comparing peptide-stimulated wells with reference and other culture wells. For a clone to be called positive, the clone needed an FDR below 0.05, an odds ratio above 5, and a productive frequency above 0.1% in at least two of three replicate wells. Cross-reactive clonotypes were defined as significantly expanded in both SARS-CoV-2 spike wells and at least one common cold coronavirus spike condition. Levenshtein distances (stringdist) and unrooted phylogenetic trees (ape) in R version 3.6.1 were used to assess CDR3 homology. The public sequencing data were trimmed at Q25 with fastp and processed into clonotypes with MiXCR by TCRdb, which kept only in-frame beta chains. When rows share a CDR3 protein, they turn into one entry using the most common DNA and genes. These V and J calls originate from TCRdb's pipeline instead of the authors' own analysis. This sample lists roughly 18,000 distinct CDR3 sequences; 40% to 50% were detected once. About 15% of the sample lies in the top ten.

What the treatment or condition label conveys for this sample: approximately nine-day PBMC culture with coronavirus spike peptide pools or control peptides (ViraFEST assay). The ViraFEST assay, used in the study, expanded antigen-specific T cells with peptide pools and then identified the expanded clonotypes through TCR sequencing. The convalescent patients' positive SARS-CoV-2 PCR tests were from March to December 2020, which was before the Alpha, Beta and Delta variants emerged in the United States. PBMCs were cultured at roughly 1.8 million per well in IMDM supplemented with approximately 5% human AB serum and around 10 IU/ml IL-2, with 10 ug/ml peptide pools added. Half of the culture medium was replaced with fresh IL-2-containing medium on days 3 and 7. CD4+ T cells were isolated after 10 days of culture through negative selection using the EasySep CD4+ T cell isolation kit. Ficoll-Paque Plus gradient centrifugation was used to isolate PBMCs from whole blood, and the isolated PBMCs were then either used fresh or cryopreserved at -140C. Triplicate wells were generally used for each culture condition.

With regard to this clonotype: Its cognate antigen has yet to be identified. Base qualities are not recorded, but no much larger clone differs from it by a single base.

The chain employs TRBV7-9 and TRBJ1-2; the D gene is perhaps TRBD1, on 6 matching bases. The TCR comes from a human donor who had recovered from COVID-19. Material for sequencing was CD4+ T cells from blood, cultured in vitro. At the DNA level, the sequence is TGTGCCAGCAGTACCCCAGGGGCCTTCCATAGCTATGGCTACACCTTC. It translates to CASSTPGAFHSYGYTF.